The clone carrying this TCR beta chain was detected a few times. Its antigen remains unidentified. The germline gives CDR1 SGHTA, CDR2 FQGTGA. The length of the CDR3 is 16 residues. The V end lost 5 bases, the J end lost 1 base, and 17 bases lay between the germline ends. As for treatment: roughly 10-day PBMC culture with coronavirus spike peptide pools or control peptides (ViraFEST assay). During the years 2011-2018, before the COVID-19 pandemic, the unexposed donor's CD4+ T cells were collected. This entry belongs to a study of vaccination and CD4 T cells after COVID-19. Across the whole study: Two Hispanic individuals were among six male and four female convalescent patients.

Cultured CD4+ T cells had their DNA profiled by the Oncomine TCR Beta short-read assay. MiXCR was run by TCRdb on the PCR reads, yielding one entry per CDR3 protein. The profile covers about 6,600 distinct CDR3 sequences, with almost 30% appearing a single time and approximately 33% taken by the ten largest. This chain connects TRBV7-3 to TRBJ1-1; TRBD1 might be the D (5 bases). The sequenced sample was CD4+ T cells from blood, cultured in vitro. The sequence came from a human donor in good health. In DNA form, the CDR3 reads TGTGCCAGCAGCCCCGGGTCCAAGGGGCGGAACACTGAAGCTTTCTTT. Encoded protein: CASSPGSKGRNTEAFF.